A single sample is the source of the 26 T cell receptor beta chains below, sequenced in a study of T cells in Graves' hyperthyroidism and ophthalmopathy. It was RNA transcripts that yielded the amplified TCR beta CDR3 regions. An initial round of RT-PCR targeting the TCR CDR3 relied on the HTBI primer set. TCRdb re-derived calls from the multiplex PCR reads in MiXCR, one entry per CDR3 protein. The table lists around 340,000 distinct CDR3 sequences, approximately 17% of them singletons. The sample comprised blood. The receptor source for this set is a man aged 30 to 45 with Graves' hyperthyroidism.

The CDR3 spells CASSVNPGQGVTPLHF. CDR3 coding DNA: TGTGCCAGCAGTGTGAACCCGGGACAGGGGGTGACACCCCTCCACTTT. This chain uses TRBV27 with TRBJ1-6, with 11 bases matching TRBD1. After removal of 5 bases from V and 11 bases from J, the junction contained 11 bases not matched to a gene. CDR3 length: 16 residues. The V gene's germline CDR1 is MNHEY and CDR2 SMNVEV (reference sequence).

This clonotype has at least ten counts. The chain carries TRBV3-1 and TRBJ2-7, with D uncertain. This CDR3 spans 12 amino acids. Trimming removed 1 base from V and 4 bases from J, with 5 bases in between. Germline CDR1 LGHDT, CDR2 YNNKEL (reference sequence). The CDR3 loop reads CASSQGSYEQYF. The CDR3 DNA follows: TGTGCCAGCAGCCAAGGAAGTTACGAGCAGTACTTC.

V is TRBV7-9 and J is TRBJ2-6; TRBD1 might be the D (6 bases). In germline, CDR1 is SEHNR, CDR2 FQNEAQ (reference sequence). This CDR3 has 17 residues. V was trimmed by 5 bases and J by 0 bases, leaving 14 bases between them. CDR3 sequence (DNA): TGTGCCAGCAGCCCCCGGGACACCCCCTCTGGGGCCAACGTCCTGACTTTC. This gives the protein CASSPRDTPSGANVLTF. Full variable domain (missing parts from reference TRBV7-9 and TRBJ2-6): DTGVSQNPRHKITKRGQNVTFRCDPISEHNRLYWYRQTLGQGPEFLTYFQNEAQLEKSRLLSDRFSAERPKGSFSTLEIQRTEQGDSAMYLCASSPRDTPSGANVLTFGAGSRLTVL.

Regarding this clonotype: A much bigger clone sits one base away, suggesting this may be a read error. The gene calls are TRBV12-3 or TRBV12-4 and TRBJ2-1, with 8 bases matching TRBD2. The CDR3 consists of 14 residues. Trimming took 7 bases from V and 10 from J; bases not matched to a gene: 12. CDR3 protein: CASTPAGADYEQFF. The CDR3 DNA reads TGTGCCAGCACACCAGCGGGAGCTGACTACGAGCAGTTCTTC.

This clonotype occurred many times. This chain uses TRBV12-3 or TRBV12-4 with TRBJ2-7; the D gene is possibly TRBD1 (5 bases). The V gene lost 7 bases and the J gene lost 3 bases, with 16 bases spanning the gap. CDR3 length: 14 amino acids. In DNA form, the CDR3 reads TGTGCCAGCACTAAAAGGGGAATTCTCTACGAGCAGTACTTC. This sequence encodes CASTKRGILYEQYF.

This chain joins TRBV5-4 and TRBJ2-1; 10 nucleotides match TRBD2. This CDR3 comprises 16 residues. Germline assignment: CDR1 SGHNT and CDR2 YYREEE (reference sequence). V shed 4 bases and J 5 bases; nucleotides not matched to a gene: 9. The CDR3 spells CASSPGGLATNNEQFF. Here the CDR3 DNA reads TGTGCCAGCAGCCCCGGGGGACTAGCGACTAACAATGAGCAGTTCTTC. The complete variable domain, with remaining parts taken from reference TRBV5-4 and TRBJ2-1, reads ETGVTQSPTHLIKTRGQQVTLRCSSQSGHNTVSWYQQALGQGPQFIFQYYREEENGRGNFPPRFSGLQFPNYSSELNVNALELDDSALYLCASSPGGLATNNEQFFGPGTRLTVL.

This clonotype was picked up a small number of times. The chain has TRBV7-3 and TRBJ2-7, with 8 bases that match TRBD2. The germline V gene encodes CDR1 SGHTA and CDR2 FQGTGA. V trimming: 3 bases; J trimming: 6 bases; junction bases outside the gene matches: 4. The CDR3 is made up of 13 amino acids. CDR3 amino acids: CASSLYGRGEQYF. CDR3 sequence (DNA): TGTGCCAGCAGCTTGTACGGGAGGGGCGAGCAGTACTTC.

The sample holds many counts of this clonotype. The chain carries TRBV20-1 and TRBJ2-7, with D perhaps matching TRBD1 (6 bases). Trimming cost V 4 bases and J 3 bases, with 10 bases left between them. There are 12 residues in the CDR3. From germline, CDR1 is DFQATT and CDR2 SNEGSKA (reference sequence). The CDR3 DNA sequence: TGCAGTGCTAAGGGGGATATCTACGAGCAGTACTTC. This translates into CSAKGDIYEQYF.

The chain has TRBV19 and TRBJ2-1; D possibly corresponds to TRBD2 (5 bases). The CDR3 runs to 13 residues. The V end was cut by 3 bases, the J end by 7 bases, with 10 bases between. The germline V gene has CDR1 LNHDA and CDR2 SQIVND (reference sequence). The CDR3 DNA is TGTGCCAGTAGTATCGGGGTATTAAATGAGCAGTTCTTC. It encodes CASSIGVLNEQFF. The full variable domain, with the rest looked up from reference TRBV19 and TRBJ2-1, is DGGITQSPKYLFRKEGQNVTLSCEQNLNHDAMYWYRQDPGQGLRLIYYSQIVNDFQKGDIAEGYSVSREKKESFPLTVTSAQKNPTAFYLCASSIGVLNEQFFGPGTRLTVL.

CDR3 DNA sequence: TGTGCCTGGAGGGACTTCTACGAGCAGTACTTC. Translating it yields CAWRDFYEQYF. The chain uses TRBV30 and TRBJ2-7; weak D call: TRBD2 (5 bases). This CDR3 is built from 11 residues. V was trimmed by 3 bases and J by 3 bases, leaving 6 bases between them. CDR1 and CDR2 (germline): GTSNPN, SVGIG (reference sequence).

This clonotype was observed at least ten times. This chain connects TRBV25-1 to TRBJ1-1; 7 bases line up with TRBD1. Germline V gene data show CDR1 as MGHDK and CDR2 as SYGVNS. This CDR3 has 15 amino acids. The V segment lost 3 bases and the J segment 5 bases; nucleotides outside the gene matches: 9. The CDR3 DNA is TGTGCCAGCAGTGACCCTAGGGGGCTTTGGACTGAAGCTTTCTTT. This sequence encodes CASSDPRGLWTEAFF.

V gene TRBV28 combines with J gene TRBJ1-2; 10 bases map to TRBD1. Unmatched junction bases numbered 5, after V lost 7 bases and J lost 6 bases. CDR1 is MDHEN, CDR2 SYDVKM, per germline. This CDR3 comprises 13 residues. CDR3 in DNA: TGTGCCAGCAATCGACAGGGGGCTGATGGCTACACCTTC. The encoded protein is CASNRQGADGYTF.

This clonotype was counted many times. The chain recombines TRBV7-3 with TRBJ2-5, with D perhaps TRBD1 (6 bases). The length of the CDR3 is 14 residues. Germline CDR1 SGHTA, CDR2 FQGTGA. V dropped 5 bases and J dropped 5 bases, with 15 bases sitting between them. CDR3 region: CASSLTGRGETQYF. In nucleotides, the CDR3 is TGTGCCAGCAGCCTGACAGGCCGAGGGGAGACCCAGTACTTC.

This clonotype has at least ten counts. The chain links TRBV5-1 to TRBJ2-5, with D possibly being TRBD1 (6 bases). Trimming took off 1 base at V and 5 bases at J, with 12 bases between the two ends. The CDR3 sequence is 14 residues long. The V gene's germline CDR1 is SGHRS and CDR2 YFSETQ. CDR3: CASSLNAGDETQYF. CDR3 bases: TGCGCCAGCAGCTTGAACGCAGGGGATGAGACCCAGTACTTC.

This sequence joins TRBV20-1 and TRBJ2-2; 9 nucleotides agree with TRBD1. CDR3 length equals 16 residues. Germline CDR1 reads DFQATT; CDR2 reads SNEGSKA (reference sequence). The V segment lost 0 bases and the J segment 3 bases; nucleotides outside the gene matches: 5. CDR3 amino acids: CSAREGTGTDTGELFF. CDR3 bases: TGCAGTGCTAGAGAGGGGACAGGGACGGACACCGGGGAGCTGTTTTTT.

This clonotype was picked up many times. The rearrangement uses TRBV12-3 or TRBV12-4 and TRBJ2-1; the D is unclear. This CDR3 contains 12 residues. The ends were cut back, 3 bases at V and 7 bases at J, with 7 bases in the middle. CDR3 in DNA: TGTGCCAGCAGTTTGAGTACGAATGAGCAGTTCTTC. Encoded protein: CASSLSTNEQFF.

This clonotype has more than one count but fewer than ten. Given a much more abundant clone one base away, this may be a read error. The chain is built from TRBV3-1 and TRBJ2-5; TRBD2 might be the D (6 bases). With 2 bases removed from V and 7 bases from J, the gap between germline ends came to 17 bases. Looked up from germline, CDR1 is LGHDT and CDR2 is YNNKEL (reference sequence). The CDR3 covers 15 residues. CDR3: CASSQLTGVGGTQYF. The DNA for the CDR3 is TGTGCCAGCAGCCAATTAACGGGAGTAGGCGGGACCCAGTACTTC.

This clonotype has only a few counts. This chain connects TRBV3-1 to TRBJ2-2; 7 bases map to TRBD2. This CDR3 has 14 residues. Germline V gene sequence: CDR1 LGHDT, CDR2 YNNKEL (reference sequence). Unmatched junction bases numbered 5, after V lost 4 bases and J lost 6 bases. CDR3 DNA: TGTGCCAGCAGCCTGGCGGGAGCCGCCGGGGAGCTGTTTTTT. This encodes CASSLAGAAGELFF. The complete variable domain, with remaining parts taken from reference TRBV3-1 and TRBJ2-2, reads DTAVSQTPKYLVTQMGNDKSIKCEQNLGHDTMYWYKQDSKKFLKIMFSYNNKELIINETVPNRFSPKSPDKAHLNLHINSLELGDSAVYFCASSLAGAAGELFFGEGSRLTVL.

This clonotype was seen many times. The chain employs TRBV18 and TRBJ2-7; 8 positions match TRBD1. Germline V gene lookup returns CDR1 KGHSH and CDR2 LQKENI. CDR3 length: 13 amino acids. V lost 6 bases to trimming and J lost 2 bases; unmatched junction nucleotides: 3. The CDR3: CASSQGAPYEQYF. The CDR3 coding sequence is TGTGCCAGCTCCCAGGGGGCCCCCTACGAGCAGTACTTC.

This chain joins TRBV29-1 and TRBJ2-2, with D possibly being TRBD1 (6 bases). V lost 2 bases and J lost 0, with 10 bases in between. Looked up from germline, CDR1 is SQVTM and CDR2 is ANQGSEA. This CDR3 spans 15 amino acids. The CDR3 sequence is CSVETGTTNTGELFF. The CDR3 region has the DNA TGCAGCGTTGAAACTGGGACAACGAACACCGGGGAGCTGTTTTTT.

In its sample, this clonotype was seen many times. J is TRBJ2-1 and V is TRBV12-5, with 10 bases aligning to TRBD2. Germline assignment: CDR1 LGHNT and CDR2 FRNRAP. This CDR3 region has 14 residues. Germline trimming cut 10 bases from V and 0 bases from J; bases unmatched to any gene: 3. CDR3 bases: TGTGCTACAACTAGCGGGACCTCCTACAATGAGCAGTTCTTC. Protein: CATTSGTSYNEQFF.

This clonotype came up many times. The chain joins TRBV11-3 to TRBJ1-2; D unresolved. The CDR3 has 13 amino acids. CDR1 and CDR2 from the germline V gene are SGHNT and YENEEA. Trimming removed 3 bases at V and 7 bases at J, with 12 bases between. This CDR3 is CASSFSAEGGYTF. For the CDR3, the DNA is TGTGCCAGCAGCTTTAGTGCAGAAGGTGGCTACACCTTC.

A few counts support this clonotype. This chain uses TRBV9 with TRBJ2-3, with D uncertain. Germline CDR1 SGDLS, CDR2 YYNGEE. The CDR3 loop spans 15 amino acids. Trimming left V 3 bases short and J 6 bases short, with 17 bases between. The CDR3 nucleotides read TGTGCCAGCAGCGCCGATGGCGTCGGAATGGATACGCAGTATTTT. This sequence encodes CASSADGVGMDTQYF.

V gene TRBV4-1 combines with J gene TRBJ2-7; TRBD1 might be the D (6 bases). Trimming removed 0 bases from V and 5 bases from J, with 17 bases in between. The CDR3 spans 16 residues. Germline V gives CDR1 MGHRA, CDR2 YSYEKL. CDR3: CASSQDARQVFHEQYF. For the CDR3, the DNA is TGCGCCAGCAGCCAAGATGCGAGACAGGTCTTCCACGAGCAGTACTTC.

This clonotype was observed many times. The genes are TRBV11-2 and TRBJ2-1; no definite D call. V lost 3 bases to trimming and J lost 9 bases, with 6 bases between them. The CDR3 spans 11 residues. Germline-derived CDR1 and CDR2 are SGHAT and FQNNGV. The chain's CDR3 is CASSFQSEQFF. CDR3 nucleotide sequence: TGTGCCAGCAGCTTCCAGTCTGAGCAGTTCTTC.

This clonotype was picked up a small number of times. The chain couples TRBV6-1 to TRBJ1-5; D not certain. V lost 5 bases and J 4 bases, leaving 9 bases between the germline ends. Per germline, CDR1 MNHNS and CDR2 SASEGT. CDR3 length: 13 residues. CDR3 sequence: CASSLKRNQPQHF. The DNA of the CDR3 is TGTGCCAGCAGTTTGAAAAGAAATCAGCCCCAGCATTTT.